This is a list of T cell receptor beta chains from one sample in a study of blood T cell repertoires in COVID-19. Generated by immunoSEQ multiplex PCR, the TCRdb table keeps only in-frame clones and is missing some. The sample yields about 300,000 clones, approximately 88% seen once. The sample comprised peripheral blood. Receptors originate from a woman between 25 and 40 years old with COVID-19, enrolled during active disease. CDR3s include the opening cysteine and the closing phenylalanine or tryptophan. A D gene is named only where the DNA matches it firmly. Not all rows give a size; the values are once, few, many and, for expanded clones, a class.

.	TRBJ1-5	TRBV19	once	CASSIGRGNQPQHF	TGTGCCAGTAGTATCGGCAGGGGCAATCAGCCCCAGCATTTT
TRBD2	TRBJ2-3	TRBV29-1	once	CSCLGGVGGTDTQYF	TGCAGCTGCCTGGGGGGGGTTGGAGGCACAGATACGCAGTATTTT
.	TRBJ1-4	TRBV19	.	CASSIRNRVAEKLFF	TGTGCCAGTAGTATAAGGAACAGGGTGGCTGAAAAACTGTTTTTT
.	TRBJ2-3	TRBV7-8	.	CASSPQRDTQYF	TGTGCCAGCAGCCCCCAGCGAGATACGCAGTATTTT
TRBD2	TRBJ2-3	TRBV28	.	CASNLAGGGLSTDTQYF	TGTGCCAGTAACCTAGCGGGGGGGGGCTTAAGCACAGATACGCAGTATTTT
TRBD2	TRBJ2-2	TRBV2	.	CASKYAGGMNTGELFF	TGTGCCAGCAAGTATGCGGGGGGCATGAACACCGGGGAGCTGTTTTTT
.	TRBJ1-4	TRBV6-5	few	CASSYSRGTTNEKLFF	TGTGCCAGCAGTTACTCCAGGGGCACAACTAATGAAAAACTGTTTTTT
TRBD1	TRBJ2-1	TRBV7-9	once	CASSSGSTRDRAFF	TGTGCCAGCAGCTCCGGCTCAACCCGGGACAGGGCTTTCTTC
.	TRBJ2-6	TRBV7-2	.	CASSFLSGANVLTF	TGTGCCAGCAGCTTCCTCTCTGGGGCCAACGTCCTGACTTTC
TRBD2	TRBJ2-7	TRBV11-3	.	CASSPAGTRRSYEQYF	TGTGCCAGCAGCCCCGCCGGGACTAGACGCTCCTACGAGCAGTACTTC
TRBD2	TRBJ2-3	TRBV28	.	CASSLSSGGRDTQYF	TGTGCCAGCAGTTTATCTAGCGGGGGGAGGGATACGCAGTATTTT
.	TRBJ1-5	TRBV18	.	CASSPPGTMGNQPQHF	TGTGCCAGCTCACCACCAGGGACTATGGGCAATCAGCCCCAGCATTTT
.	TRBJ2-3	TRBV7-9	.	CASSSPERADTQYF	TGTGCCAGCAGCTCCCCCGAACGGGCAGATACGCAGTATTTT
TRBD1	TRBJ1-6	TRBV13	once	CASSQGQGHSPLHF	TGTGCCAGCAGCCAGGGACAGGGGCATTCACCCCTCCACTTT
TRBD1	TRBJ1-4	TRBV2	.	CASSEKTGSNEKLFF	TGTGCCAGCAGTGAAAAGACAGGGTCAAATGAAAAACTGTTTTTT
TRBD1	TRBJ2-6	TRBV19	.	CASSPGQGAPGANVLTF	TGTGCCAGTAGTCCGGGACAGGGGGCCCCTGGGGCCAACGTCCTGACTTTC
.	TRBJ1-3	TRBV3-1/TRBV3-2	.	CASSQTPYTGNTIYF	TGTGCCAGCAGCCAAACGCCATACACTGGAAACACCATATATTTT
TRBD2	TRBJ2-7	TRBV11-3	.	CASSRAGGTSYEQYF	TGTGCCAGCAGCAGGGCGGGAGGGACGTCCTACGAGCAGTACTTC
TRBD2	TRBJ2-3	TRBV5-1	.	CASSLARLADTDTQYF	TGCGCCAGCAGCTTGGCCCGACTAGCGGACACAGATACGCAGTATTTT
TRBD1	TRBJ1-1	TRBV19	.	CATRQGASNTEAFF	TGTGCCACCCGACAGGGGGCGTCCAACACTGAAGCTTTCTTT
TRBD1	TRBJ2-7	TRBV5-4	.	CASSRFLTGSHSYEQYF	TGTGCCAGCAGCCGCTTTCTGACAGGGTCCCACTCCTACGAGCAGTACTTC
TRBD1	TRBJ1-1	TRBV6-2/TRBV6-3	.	CASSWTGEITEAFF	TGTGCCAGCAGCTGGACAGGGGAAATCACTGAAGCTTTCTTT
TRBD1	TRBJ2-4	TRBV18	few	CASSPDRGFQNIQYF	TGTGCCAGCTCGCCAGACAGGGGGTTCCAAAACATTCAGTACTTC
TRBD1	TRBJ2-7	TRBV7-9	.	CASSQGDIEQYF	TGTGCCAGCAGCCAGGGGGATATCGAGCAGTACTTC